This T cell receptor (beta chain) emerged from a study of cytomegalovirus exposure and HLA in healthy donors. Study conclusions and caveats: Segments of the TCR beta V type were, in most cases, productive about 90% or about 30% of the time in an earlier analysis. A few V segments could not be told apart, such as TRBV6-2 and TRBV6-3, and were left out.

A few counts support this clone. The antigen is undetermined. This CDR3 spans 14 amino acids. The V and J ends lost 2 bases and 4 bases respectively, with 11 bases between them. The germline V gene encodes CDR1 MNHNS and CDR2 SASEGT. 13 Jbeta primers and 60 Vbeta primers were used for the PCR. Measured with immunoSEQ multiplex PCR; TCRdb has only the in-frame clones, and not every one. The profile shows around 200,000 clones, around 85% of them singletons. The rearrangement joins TRBV6-1 to TRBJ1-1; perhaps TRBD1 as D (6 bases). The material sequenced was PBMCs. The sequence derives from a girl aged 2-9 years in good health and CMV-seronegative. Here the CDR3 DNA reads TGTGCCAGCAGTGAATTGCAGGGGCCCACTGAAGCTTTCTTT. Protein: CASSELQGPTEAFF.